The clone carrying this T cell receptor (beta chain) was seen repeatedly, ten times or more. As yet, its antigen is unknown. An absence of ophthalmopathy progression within 18 months meant stable Graves' hyperthyroidism. Diagnoses were established using clinical symptoms, serum thyroxine and TRAb, thyroid ultrasound and orbital computed tomography. The data were obtained in a study of T cells in Graves' hyperthyroidism and ophthalmopathy. Whole-study findings and limits: Blood also carried most thyroid clonotypes expanded above 0.001.

Between the trimmed V and J ends, which lost 4 bases and 12 bases, there was a span of 11 bases. This CDR3 has 11 amino acids. Germline V gives CDR1 SGHTS, CDR2 YDEGEE. Amplification yielded TCR beta CDR3 regions, with RNA transcripts as the source. HTBI primers were the set used in a first-round RT-PCR of the TCR CDR3. MiXCR was run by TCRdb on the multiplex PCR reads, yielding one entry per CDR3 protein. The data show 350,000 or so distinct CDR3 sequences, 15% to 20% seen once. Material: blood. The rearrangement joins TRBV5-8 to TRBJ2-1; maybe TRBD2 (5 bases). The clonotype comes from a woman between 45 and 65 years old with Graves' hyperthyroidism. In nucleotides, the CDR3 is TGTGCCAGCAGCCAGTGGGAGAGGCAGTTCTTC. This sequence encodes CASSQWERQFF.